This entry lists 3 T cell receptor beta chains sequenced from one sample in a study of cytomegalovirus exposure and HLA in healthy donors (dated by TCRdb to 2017 to 2019). Library generation was performed with the immunoSEQ multiplex PCR assay. The multiplex PCR relied on a mix of 60 forward primers for TCR Vbeta segments and 13 reverse primers for TCR Jbeta segments. Drawn from immuneACCESS, this table holds only the in-frame rearrangements with V and J called that TCRdb kept. Clones are partly lost; checked studies trace under half to an unresolved V gene and leave the rest unexplained. In all, the sample holds 150,000 to 190,000 clones, and around 84% of those were seen once. The ten top clones hold less than 2.5% of the sample. Sequencing was done on a sample of PBMCs. The receptors stem from a woman aged 18-35 years in good health and CMV-seronegative.

For the CDR3, the DNA is TGTGCCAGCAGCTCAATCGGGACAGCAGTCAATCAGCCCCAGCATTTT. Encoded protein: CASSSIGTAVNQPQHF. This chain links TRBV28 with TRBJ1-5; TRBD1 matches 7 bases. This CDR3 comprises 16 residues. Germline loops: CDR1 MDHEN, CDR2 SYDVKM. V was clipped by 6 bases and J by 3 bases; unmatched bases: 11.

V is TRBV5-4 and J is TRBJ2-5; 12 positions match TRBD2. The better agreement between TRBJ2-7 and the DNA end casts doubt on the J call. This CDR3 has 18 amino acids. Looked up from germline, CDR1 is SGHNT and CDR2 is YYREEE (reference sequence). The CDR3: CASSAYKFGLAGTYEQYF. The CDR3 nucleotides are TGTGCCAGCAGCGCCTACAAATTCGGACTAGCGGGAACCTACGAGCAGTACTTC.

This clone has just a few counts. The chain recombines TRBV7-9 with TRBJ2-3; 11 bases are a match to TRBD1. With V trimmed by 5 bases and J by 7 bases, 11 bases remained unmatched. Germline CDR1 SEHNR, CDR2 FQNEAQ (reference sequence). This CDR3 is built from 16 residues. The CDR3 region is CASSGTGTGGAHTQYF. CDR3 sequence (DNA): TGTGCCAGCAGCGGTACCGGGACAGGGGGGGCCCATACGCAGTATTTT.